The 2 T cell receptor beta chains in this list originate from one sample, sequenced in a study of shared clonotypes between healthy human individuals. The data were produced by immunoSEQ multiplex PCR, yet TCRdb's version contains in-frame clones alone and is incomplete. This table holds about 2.3 million clones, just under 95% found once. The sample taken for sequencing was naive CD4+ T cells from PBMCs. Subset: CD45RA+ positively selected. The receptors were gathered from a man aged 18 to 30 in good health. Some clones in this sample may be carry-over from other donors' samples.

The CDR3 sequence is CASSLGQPLNEQFF. The CDR3 DNA is TGTGCCAGCAGCTTGGGACAACCCCTGAATGAGCAGTTCTTC. J is TRBJ2-1 and V is TRBV11-2; possible D gene TRBD1, 6 bases. Between the trimmed V and J ends, which lost 3 bases and 7 bases, there was a span of 13 bases. In germline, CDR1 is SGHAT, CDR2 FQNNGV. The CDR3 has 14 residues. Drawing the rest from reference TRBV11-2 and TRBJ2-1, the complete variable domain is EAGVAQSPRYKIIEKRQSVAFWCNPISGHATLYWYQQILGQGPKLLIQFQNNGVVDDSQLPKDRFSAERLKGVDSTLKIQPAKLEDSAVYLCASSLGQPLNEQFFGPGTRLTVL.

The chain has TRBV5-1 and TRBJ1-4; TRBD1 agrees at 7 bases. Germline CDR1 reads SGHRS; CDR2 reads YFSETQ. This CDR3 region has 15 residues. The V gene end was trimmed by 0 bases and the J gene end by 8 bases; junction bases not matched to a gene: 7. The CDR3 bases are TGCGCCAGCAGCTTGGCTGCGGCAGGGGGAGAAAAACTGTTTTTT. Encoded protein: CASSLAAAGGEKLFF.